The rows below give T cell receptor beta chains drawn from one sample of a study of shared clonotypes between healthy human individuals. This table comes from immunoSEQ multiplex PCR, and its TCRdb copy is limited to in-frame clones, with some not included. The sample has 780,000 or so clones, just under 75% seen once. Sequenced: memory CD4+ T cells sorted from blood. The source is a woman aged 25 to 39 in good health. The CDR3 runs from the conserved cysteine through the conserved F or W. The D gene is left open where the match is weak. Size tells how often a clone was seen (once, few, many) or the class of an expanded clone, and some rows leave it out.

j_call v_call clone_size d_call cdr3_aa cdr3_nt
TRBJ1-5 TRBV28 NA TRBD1 CASSPPTGGSNQPQHF TGTGCCAGCAGTCCCCCGACAGGGGGAAGCAATCAGCCCCAGCATTTT
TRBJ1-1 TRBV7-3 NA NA CASSLQGDTEAFF TGTGCCAGCAGCTTACAGGGCGACACTGAAGCTTTCTTT
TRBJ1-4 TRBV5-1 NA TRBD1 CASSGSGQSIEKLFF TGCGCCAGCAGCGGGTCGGGACAGTCGATTGAAAAACTGTTTTTT
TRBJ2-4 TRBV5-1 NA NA CASSFQEGNNIQYF TGCGCCAGCAGCTTCCAAGAGGGGAACAACATTCAGTACTTC
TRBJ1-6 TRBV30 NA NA CAWSQQWALGNSPLHF TGTGCCTGGAGCCAACAGTGGGCATTGGGGAATTCACCCCTCCACTTT
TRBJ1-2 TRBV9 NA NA CASSVGGENYGYTF TGTGCCAGCAGCGTAGGGGGGGAGAACTATGGCTACACCTTC
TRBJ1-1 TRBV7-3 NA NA CASSLRRDTEAFF TGTGCCAGCAGCTTAAGGCGGGACACTGAAGCTTTCTTT
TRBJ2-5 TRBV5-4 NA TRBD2 CASSQRASGGETQYF TGTGCCAGCAGCCAGCGGGCTAGCGGGGGGGAGACCCAGTACTTC
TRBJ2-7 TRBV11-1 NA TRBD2 CASSFIPVYEAGVNEQYF TGTGCCAGCAGCTTTATCCCCGTTTATGAAGCGGGAGTTAACGAGCAGTACTTC
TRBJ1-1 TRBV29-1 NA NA CSTGNRDTEAFF TGCAGCACCGGGAATAGGGACACTGAAGCTTTCTTT
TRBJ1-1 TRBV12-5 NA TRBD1 CASGRTGNTEAFF TGTGCTAGTGGCCGGACAGGGAACACTGAAGCTTTCTTT
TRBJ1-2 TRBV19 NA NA CASSIGTENYGYTF TGTGCCAGTAGTATAGGTACGGAAAACTATGGCTACACCTTC
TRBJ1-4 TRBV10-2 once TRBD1 CASSDDKGAEKLFF TGCGCCAGCAGTGACGACAAGGGGGCAGAAAAACTGTTTTTT
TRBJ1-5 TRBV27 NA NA CASSPNAGASNQPQHF TGTGCCAGCAGTCCGAACGCAGGGGCTAGCAATCAGCCCCAGCATTTT
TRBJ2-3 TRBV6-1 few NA CASSVAGSTDTQYF TGTGCCAGCAGTGTAGCAGGAAGCACAGATACGCAGTATTTT
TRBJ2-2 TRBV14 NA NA CASSQGGLAALNTGELFF TGTGCCAGCAGCCAAGGGGGTCTAGCAGCTCTGAACACCGGGGAGCTGTTTTTT
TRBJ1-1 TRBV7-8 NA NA CASSLDVGGTEAFF TGTGCCAGCAGCTTAGACGTGGGTGGCACTGAAGCTTTCTTT
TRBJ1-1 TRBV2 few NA CASSELTEAFF TGTGCCAGCAGTGAATTAACAGAAGCTTTCTTT
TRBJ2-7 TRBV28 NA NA CASSFLRGSTSYEQYF TGTGCCAGCAGTTTTCTTAGGGGCAGTACCTCCTACGAGCAGTACTTC
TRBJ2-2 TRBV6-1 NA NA CASREEGANTGELFF TGTGCCAGCAGAGAAGAGGGGGCGAACACCGGGGAGCTGTTTTTT
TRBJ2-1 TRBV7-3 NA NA CASSFNGNEQFF TGTGCCAGCAGCTTTAACGGCAATGAGCAGTTCTTC
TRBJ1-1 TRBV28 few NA CASSPGGPNTEAFF TGTGCCAGCAGCCCCGGGGGACCAAACACTGAAGCTTTCTTT
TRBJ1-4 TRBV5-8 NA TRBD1 CASSWTGGASNEKLFF TGTGCCAGCAGTTGGACAGGGGGCGCTTCTAATGAAAAACTGTTTTTT
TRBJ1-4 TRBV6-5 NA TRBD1 CASSYWGQGAQEKLFF TGTGCCAGCAGTTACTGGGGACAGGGGGCACAGGAAAAACTGTTTTTT
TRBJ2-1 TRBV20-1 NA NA CSAPTDYEQFF TGCAGTGCCCCCACGGATTATGAGCAGTTCTTC
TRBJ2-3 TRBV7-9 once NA CASAFMGDTDTQYF TGTGCCAGCGCTTTCATGGGGGACACAGATACGCAGTATTTT
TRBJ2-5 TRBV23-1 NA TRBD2 CASKSGRAGAETQYF TGCGCCAGCAAAAGTGGGAGGGCCGGGGCAGAGACCCAGTACTTC
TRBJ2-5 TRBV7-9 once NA CASSLGGMFFASDKETQYF TGTGCCAGCAGCTTAGGCGGGATGTTCTTCGCTTCGGACAAAGAGACCCAGTACTTC
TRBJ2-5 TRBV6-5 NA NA CASSSRGRETQYF TGTGCCAGCAGTTCACGGGGGCGAGAGACCCAGTACTTC
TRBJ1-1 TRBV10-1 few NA CASSDSNTEAFF TGCGCCAGCAGTGATTCGAACACTGAAGCTTTCTTT
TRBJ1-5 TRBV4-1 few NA CASSRDTNQPQHF TGCGCCAGCAGCCGGGACACGAATCAGCCCCAGCATTTT
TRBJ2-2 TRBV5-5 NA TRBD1 CASRLGQANGELFF TGTGCCAGCAGGCTGGGACAGGCAAACGGGGAGCTGTTTTTT
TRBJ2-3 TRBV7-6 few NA CASSNGKSYGGREDTQYF TGTGCCAGCAGCAATGGGAAGTCTTATGGGGGCCGTGAAGATACGCAGTATTTT
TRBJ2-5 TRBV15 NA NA CATSRAGLAEETQYF TGTGCCACCAGCAGGGCTGGGTTGGCAGAAGAGACCCAGTACTTC
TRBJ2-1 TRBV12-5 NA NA CASGLGTGSREQFF TGTGCTAGTGGTTTGGGGACGGGTTCTAGGGAGCAGTTCTTC
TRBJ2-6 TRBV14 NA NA CASSPRYLSSGANVLTF TGTGCCAGCAGCCCCCGGTACCTAAGCTCTGGGGCCAACGTCCTGACTTTC
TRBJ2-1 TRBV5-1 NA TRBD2 CASSRITSGSYNEQFF TGCGCCAGCAGCCGAATTACTAGCGGCTCCTACAATGAGCAGTTCTTC
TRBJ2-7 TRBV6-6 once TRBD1 CASSTTGGPYEQYF TGTGCCAGCAGTACCACAGGGGGCCCCTACGAGCAGTACTTC
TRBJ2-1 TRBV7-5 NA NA CVRSLVVTSGRISSYNEQFF TGTGTCAGAAGCTTAGTGGTAACTAGCGGGAGGATTAGCTCCTACAATGAGCAGTTCTTC
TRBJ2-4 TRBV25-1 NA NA CASSESHGGGGYQNIQYF TGTGCCAGCAGTGAATCCCACGGAGGAGGAGGGTATCAAAACATTCAGTACTTC
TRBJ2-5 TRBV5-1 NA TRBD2 CASRTSGSSETQYF TGCGCCAGCAGGACTAGCGGGAGTTCGGAGACCCAGTACTTC
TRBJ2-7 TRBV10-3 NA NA CAISDRDYYEQYF TGTGCCATCAGTGACCGAGATTACTACGAGCAGTACTTC
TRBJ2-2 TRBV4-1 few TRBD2 CASSQERLAGTGELFF TGCGCCAGCAGCCAAGAGCGACTAGCGGGAACCGGGGAGCTGTTTTTT
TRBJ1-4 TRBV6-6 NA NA CASSTGGKEKLFF TGTGCCAGCAGTACCGGGGGAAAGGAAAAACTGTTTTTT